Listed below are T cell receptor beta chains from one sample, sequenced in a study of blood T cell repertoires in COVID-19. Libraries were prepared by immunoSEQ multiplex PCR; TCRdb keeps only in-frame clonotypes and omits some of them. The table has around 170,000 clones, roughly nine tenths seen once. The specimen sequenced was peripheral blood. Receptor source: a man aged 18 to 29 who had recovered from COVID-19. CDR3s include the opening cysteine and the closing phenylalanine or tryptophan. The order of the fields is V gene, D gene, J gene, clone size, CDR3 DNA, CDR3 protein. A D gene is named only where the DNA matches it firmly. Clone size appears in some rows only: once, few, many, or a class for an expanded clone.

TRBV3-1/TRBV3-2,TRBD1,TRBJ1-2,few,TGTGCCAGCAGCCAAGGCTTGGGGACAGCATTTAACTATGGCTACACCTTC,CASSQGLGTAFNYGYTF
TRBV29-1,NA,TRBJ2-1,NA,TGCAGCGTTGTTCAGGGCCTCTACAATGAGCAGTTCTTC,CSVVQGLYNEQFF
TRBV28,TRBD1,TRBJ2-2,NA,TGTGCCACCGGGACAGCTAACACCGGGGAGCTGTTTTTT,CATGTANTGELFF
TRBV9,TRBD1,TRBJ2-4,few,TGTGCCAGCAGCGTAGACACAGGGGCGGGCAAAAACATTCAGTACTTC,CASSVDTGAGKNIQYF
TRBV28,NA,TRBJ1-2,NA,TGTGCCAGCACCTCGCCCGGGGAGGCAGATATCTATGGCTACACCTTC,CASTSPGEADIYGYTF
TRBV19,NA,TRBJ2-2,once,TGTGCCAGTAGTCGCGGGACGGGCACCGGGGAGCTGTTTTTT,CASSRGTGTGELFF
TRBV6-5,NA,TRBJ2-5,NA,TGTGCCAGCAGTTACAACTACCGCGGCGAGACCCAGTACTTC,CASSYNYRGETQYF
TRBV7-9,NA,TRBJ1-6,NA,TGTGCCAGCAGCTTGAATCAGGAAGATTCACCCCTCCACTTT,CASSLNQEDSPLHF
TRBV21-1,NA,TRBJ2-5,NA,TGTGCCAGCAGCAAAACCGGGACAGGGGAAGAGACCCAGTACTTC,CASSKTGTGEETQYF
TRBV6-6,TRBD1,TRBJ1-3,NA,TGTGCCAGCAGCCCTAGGGACAGGGGGCAGAGCACCATATATTTT,CASSPRDRGQSTIYF
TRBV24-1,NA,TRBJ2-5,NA,TGTGCCACCAGTGAGGCGGGGGCCGGTGAGACCCAGTACTTC,CATSEAGAGETQYF
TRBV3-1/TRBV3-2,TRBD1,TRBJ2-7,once,TGTGCCAGCAGCCGGGGGACAGGAGGCGAGCAGTACTTC,CASSRGTGGEQYF
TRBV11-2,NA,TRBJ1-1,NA,TGTGCCAGCAGCTTGTCAACGGTCGAAGCTTTCTTT,CASSLSTVEAFF
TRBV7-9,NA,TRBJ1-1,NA,TGTGCCAGCAGCTTACCAGGGAACACTGAAGCTTTCTTT,CASSLPGNTEAFF
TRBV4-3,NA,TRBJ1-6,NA,TGCGCCAGCAGCCAGGGGTTGTCGGGGTCTGGTTCACCCCTCCACTTT,CASSQGLSGSGSPLHF
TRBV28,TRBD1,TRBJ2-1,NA,TGTGCCAGCAGTCGGACAGGGGGGGACAATGAGCAGTTCTTC,CASSRTGGDNEQFF
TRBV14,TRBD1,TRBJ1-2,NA,TGTGCCAGCAGCCAACGACAGGGGGCTTATGGCTACACCTTC,CASSQRQGAYGYTF